This T cell receptor beta chain was profiled in a study of molecular identifiers for immune sequencing clone quantification. Remarks on this clonotype: A read error may explain this, as a much larger clone is one base away.

One entry per CDR3 protein results from TCRdb running MiXCR on the PCR reads. This table holds about 320,000 distinct CDR3 sequences, over 20% found once. Germline values: CDR1 MGHRA, CDR2 YSYEKL. CDR3 length equals 14 residues. Sample: naive CD8+ T cells from blood, with Jurkat cell RNA spiked in. Sample subset: FACS-sorted CD8+CD4-CCR7+CD45RA+ naive T cells. The clonotype originates from a human donor in good health. Some libraries in this study had Jurkat cell RNA spiked in. This rearrangement joins TRBV4-1 to TRBJ2-7, with 10 bases lining up with TRBD2. The CDR3 DNA follows: TGCGCCAGCGGCCAAACTAGCGGGGTCTACGAGCAGTACTTC. Protein product: CASGQTSGVYEQYF.